A selection of T cell receptor beta chains follows, all from one sample in a study of T cell responses to AZD1222 COVID-19 vaccine. TCRdb keeps only in-frame clones here, not all; method: immunoSEQ multiplex PCR. The sample holds 150,000 to 200,000 clones, about 90% seen once. The sample here was peripheral blood, taken on day 0 of AZD1222 vaccination. Every receptor here comes from an adult in good health. Each CDR3 is given with its conserved first and last residue. The D gene is left open where the match is weak. The size field is filled for only some rows; it gives once, few, many or a size class.

J	V	D	size	DNA	CDR3
TRBJ1-5	TRBV19	-	-	TGTGCCAGTAGTGGGTCGAGCAATCAGCCCCAGCATTTT	CASSGSSNQPQHF
TRBJ1-6	TRBV5-1	-	-	TGCGCCAGCAGTAGGCAAGGGGGTAATTCACCCCTCCACTTT	CASSRQGGNSPLHF
TRBJ1-1	TRBV10-3	-	-	TGTGCCATCAGTGACCACACTGAAGCTTTCTTT	CAISDHTEAFF
TRBJ2-4	TRBV7-2	TRBD2	-	TGTGCCAGCAGCCTCCCCCTAGCGGGGGGAGCCAAAAACATTCAGTACTTC	CASSLPLAGGAKNIQYF
TRBJ2-5	TRBV5-1	-	-	TGCGCCAGCAGCCGTGGGGTCGGAGGCTATACAGAGACCCAGTACTTC	CASSRGVGGYTETQYF
TRBJ2-1	TRBV14	TRBD1	-	TGTGCCAGCAGCGGGACAGGGGATTGGAATGAGCAGTTCTTC	CASSGTGDWNEQFF
TRBJ1-5	TRBV19	TRBD1	-	TGTGCCAGTAGTACTACAGGGGGCAATCAGCCCCAGCATTTT	CASSTTGGNQPQHF
TRBJ2-5	TRBV4-3	-	-	TGCGCCAGCAGCCAGGGAATAGAAGAGACCCAGTACTTC	CASSQGIEETQYF
TRBJ2-7	TRBV6-6	TRBD1	-	TGTGCCAGCAGCCGACGGGACAGTACCTACGAGCAGTACTTC	CASSRRDSTYEQYF
TRBJ1-3	TRBV10-3	-	-	TGTGCCATCAGGGCCGATTCAGGAGAAAACACCATATATTTT	CAIRADSGENTIYF
TRBJ1-2	TRBV6-1	TRBD1	-	TGTGCCAGCAGTGAACCTAGGGACAGGGGGCTTTACTATGGCTACACCTTC	CASSEPRDRGLYYGYTF
TRBJ1-5	TRBV27	-	-	TGTGCCAGCTCCGTGTTGAATCAGCCCCAGCATTTT	CASSVLNQPQHF
TRBJ1-5	TRBV7-2	TRBD1	-	TGTGCCAGCAGCTTAGCCGGCAGGGGGGAAAAGCCCCAGCATTTT	CASSLAGRGEKPQHF
TRBJ1-3	TRBV19	-	-	TGTGCCAGTAGTATAGACAGCCGCTCTGGAAACACCATATATTTT	CASSIDSRSGNTIYF
TRBJ1-5	TRBV19	TRBD1	-	TGTGCCAGTAGTCCCATCGGACAGGGGGGGGATCAGCCCCAGCATTTT	CASSPIGQGGDQPQHF
TRBJ2-2	TRBV19	TRBD2	-	TGTGCCAGTACTAAACGGGGGGGCGCCACCGGGGAGCTGTTTTTT	CASTKRGGATGELFF
TRBJ1-6	TRBV28	-	-	TGTGCCAGCAGTCCCCGACAGCAGCTAGTGTCACCCCTCCACTTT	CASSPRQQLVSPLHF
TRBJ1-4	TRBV27	-	-	TGTGCCAGCAGGGGGGTGGTAGTAGAAAAACTGTTTTTT	CASRGVVVEKLFF
TRBJ2-1	TRBV20-1	TRBD2	-	TGCAGTGCTAGTGGGACTAGGGGCTCCTACAATGAGCAGTTCTTC	CSASGTRGSYNEQFF
TRBJ1-4	TRBV19	TRBD1	-	TGTGCCAGTACCTTAACAGGGGAGGGAACTAATGAAAAACTGTTTTTT	CASTLTGEGTNEKLFF
TRBJ1-2	TRBV19	-	-	TGTGCCAGTAGTAGACGCCACAAACCCGATGATGGCTACACCTTC	CASSRRHKPDDGYTF
TRBJ2-5	TRBV30	-	-	TGTGCCTGGAGTGTGTTACCGGGCCAAGAGACCCAGTACTTC	CAWSVLPGQETQYF
TRBJ2-7	TRBV9	-	-	TGTGCCAGCAGCGTAGGTCTGAGCTCCTACGAGCAGTACTTC	CASSVGLSSYEQYF
TRBJ2-7	TRBV27	-	-	TGTGCCAGCAGTTCGCTTTACGCAAAGTACTTC	CASSSLYAKYF
TRBJ2-1	TRBV5-1	TRBD2	-	TGCGCCAGCAGCGTAAGACTAGCGGGGTACAATGAGCAGTTCTTC	CASSVRLAGYNEQFF
TRBJ1-5	TRBV6-5	-	-	TGTGCCAGCAGTTATGGGGGTCAGGGCGATCAGCCCCAGCATTTT	CASSYGGQGDQPQHF
TRBJ2-7	TRBV5-1	TRBD1	-	TGCGCCAGCAGCTTGACCGGGACAGGGATCAACGAGCAGTACTTC	CASSLTGTGINEQYF
TRBJ2-7	TRBV11-3	-	-	TGTGCCAGCAGCTTAGGGGCGGCGTACGAGCAGTACTTC	CASSLGAAYEQYF
TRBJ1-3	TRBV3-1/TRBV3-2	-	once	TGTGCCAGCAGCCAAGGTCACAGAAGCACCATATATTTT	CASSQGHRSTIYF
TRBJ2-2	TRBV28	-	-	TGTGCCAGCAGTTTATTACCCCACTTAGCGGACAACACCGGGGAGCTGTTTTTT	CASSLLPHLADNTGELFF
TRBJ2-5	TRBV5-1	TRBD1	-	TGCGCCAGCAGCTCGGACAGGGTTGGGACCCAGTACTTC	CASSSDRVGTQYF
TRBJ2-7	TRBV18	-	-	TGTGCCAGCTCACCAGGGGGAGACGAGCAGTACTTC	CASSPGGDEQYF
TRBJ1-1	TRBV9	TRBD1	-	TGTGCCAGCAGCACCGGGACAGGGCTAAACACTGAAGCTTTCTTT	CASSTGTGLNTEAFF
TRBJ2-7	TRBV3-1/TRBV3-2	TRBD1	-	TGTGCCAGCAGCCGCCGACAGGGATTCGAGCAGTACTTC	CASSRRQGFEQYF
TRBJ2-1	TRBV7-3	-	-	TGTGCCAGCAGCTTATGGGGCACCCAAAGCCCATACAATGAGCAGTTCTTC	CASSLWGTQSPYNEQFF
TRBJ1-1	TRBV29-1	-	-	TGCAGCGTTGCCATGCTGGGGTACACTGAAGCTTTCTTT	CSVAMLGYTEAFF
TRBJ2-1	TRBV4-1	TRBD2	-	TGCGCCAGCAGCCGGGGAGGACTAGCGGCCCCCTACAATGAGCAGTTCTTC	CASSRGGLAAPYNEQFF
TRBJ2-7	TRBV5-6	-	-	TGTGCCAGCAGCTATTCAGGGGCCTACGAGCAGTACTTC	CASSYSGAYEQYF
TRBJ2-3	TRBV3-1/TRBV3-2	-	-	TGTGCCAGCAGCCAAGAGTGGCTGGGACGTGATACGCAGTATTTT	CASSQEWLGRDTQYF
TRBJ2-3	TRBV28	-	-	TGTGCCAGTTTGTCCTTTGGCACAGATACGCAGTATTTT	CASLSFGTDTQYF
TRBJ1-1	TRBV5-6	TRBD1	-	TGTGCCAGCACCTTCGGGACAGGGAACACTGAAGCTTTCTTT	CASTFGTGNTEAFF
TRBJ1-5	TRBV6-1	-	-	TGTGCCAGCAGTGAAGTGAGCGGGTGGCAGCCCAATCAGCCCCAGCATTTT	CASSEVSGWQPNQPQHF
TRBJ1-2	TRBV10-3	-	-	TGTGCCACCACAGGGAGTTTTAACTATGGCTACACCTTC	CATTGSFNYGYTF
TRBJ1-2	TRBV19	-	-	TGTGCCAGTAGTCCCCTGGGCAGGGACGATGGCTACACCTTC	CASSPLGRDDGYTF
TRBJ1-2	TRBV6-5	-	-	TGTGCCAGCAGTAGTCAGAACTATGGCTACACCTTC	CASSSQNYGYTF
TRBJ1-5	TRBV21-1	-	-	TGTGCCAGCAACGGATGTGGCAATCAGCCCCAGCATTTT	CASNGCGNQPQHF
TRBJ2-1	TRBV9	TRBD2	-	TGTGCCAGCAGCCCCCTCGGGGGGAAACACTACAATGAGCAGTTCTTC	CASSPLGGKHYNEQFF
TRBJ1-6	TRBV4-3	-	few	TGCGCCAGCAGCCAAGAACACAGGGAAAATTCACCCCTCCACTTT	CASSQEHRENSPLHF
TRBJ2-2	TRBV18	-	-	TGTGCCAGCTCACCACCGGGGAAAGGGGAGCTGTTTTTT	CASSPPGKGELFF
TRBJ2-1	TRBV7-8	TRBD2	-	TGTGCCAGCAGCCGGGGACTAGCGGGGGAAAATGAGCAGTTCTTC	CASSRGLAGENEQFF
TRBJ1-2	TRBV28	-	once	TGTGCCAGCAGTTTGGCAGGGATTAATACGGGCTACACCTTC	CASSLAGINTGYTF
TRBJ1-1	TRBV2	-	-	TGTGCCAGCAGGGCCCAGGGGAACACTGAAGCTTTCTTT	CASRAQGNTEAFF
TRBJ1-4	TRBV11-1	TRBD1	-	TGTGCCAGCAGCTTGGGGACAGCCAATGAAAAACTGTTTTTT	CASSLGTANEKLFF